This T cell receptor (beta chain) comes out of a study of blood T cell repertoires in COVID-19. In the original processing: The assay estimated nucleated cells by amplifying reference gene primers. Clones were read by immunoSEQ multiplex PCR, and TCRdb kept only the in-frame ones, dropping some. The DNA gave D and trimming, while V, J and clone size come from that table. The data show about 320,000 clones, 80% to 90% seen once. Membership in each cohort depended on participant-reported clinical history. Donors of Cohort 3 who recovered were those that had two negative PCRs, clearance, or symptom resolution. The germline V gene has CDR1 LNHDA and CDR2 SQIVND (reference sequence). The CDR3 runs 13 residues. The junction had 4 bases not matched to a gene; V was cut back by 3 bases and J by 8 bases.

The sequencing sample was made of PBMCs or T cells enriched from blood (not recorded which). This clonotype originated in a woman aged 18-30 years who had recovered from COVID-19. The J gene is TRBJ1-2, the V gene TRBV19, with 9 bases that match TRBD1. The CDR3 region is CASSIWGQGGYTF. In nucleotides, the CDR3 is TGTGCCAGTAGTATCTGGGGACAGGGAGGCTACACCTTC. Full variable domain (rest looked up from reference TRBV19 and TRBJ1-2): DGGITQSPKYLFRKEGQNVTLSCEQNLNHDAMYWYRQDPGQGLRLIYYSQIVNDFQKGDIAEGYSVSREKKESFPLTVTSAQKNPTAFYLCASSIWGQGGYTFGSGTRLTVV.